Reported below is one T cell receptor (beta chain). Its antigen has not been determined. This specimen belongs to a study of CXCR3-negative and CXCR3-positive naive CD8 T cells (dated by TCRdb to about 2019). General notes on the study: In total, 130 million to 150 million TRB reads were obtained, or roughly 1.5 +/- 0.3 million reads per library. Data from fewer than 12 donors, pooled across two independent experiments, went into the diversity and physicochemical repertoire analyses. Naive subsets from about five donors and memory cells from 3 donors were included in the TRBV-TRBJ cluster analysis. General conclusions and limits of the study: Compared with CXCR3-negative naive cells, CXCR3-positive naive cells had TRB CDR3s with higher hydrophobicity (lower Kidera factor 4), lower energy, and higher strength and volume indices. Naive CXCR3-negative and CXCR3-positive cells from the same donor showed similar TRBV-TRBJ usage, whereas memory cells showed distinct patterns. Repertoire diversity was comparably high in both naive subsets but much lower in memory CD8+ T cells. CXCR3 expression partially decreased after cryopreservation, so most assays used freshly isolated PBMCs. Surface CD5, linked to self-reactivity in mice, was comparable between naive subsets; TCR interaction strength was therefore also inferred from TRB CDR3 physicochemical properties.

Sequencing took place on a NextSeq 550. The Human TCR Profiling Kit (MiLaboratory) was used to make UMI-labeled 5' RACE TRB cDNA libraries. The full amount of extracted RNA was used for cDNA synthesis, and the full amount of resulting cDNA was used for PCR amplification. Libraries were prepared in parallel with an identical number of PCR cycles. The source study handled its data this way. With a minimum of two reads required per UMI, MIGEC and MiXCR pulled out about 50,000 +/- 10,000 unique UMI-labeled TRB cDNA molecules from each library. Each library averaged roughly 36,000 +/- 9,600 functional in-frame TRB CDR3 nucleotide clonotypes without stop codons. Diversity metrics, including normalized Shannon-Wiener and Chao1, were computed in VDJtools after downsampling to 5000 UMI-labeled TRB molecules per sample. For the central five CDR3 residues, VDJtools calculated physicochemical properties weighted by clonotype size, namely interaction energy, strength, volume and Kidera factor 4. TCRdb reprocessed the reads and lists each CDR3 protein sequence as a single entry, with no DNA. The V and J calls and clone size come from TCRdb's table, not from the authors' own analysis. This sample's listing comprises tens of thousands of distinct CDR3 sequences. The ten largest make up approximately 0.5% of the sample.

From cysteine to phenylalanine, the CDR3 is 14 amino acids long. No DNA accompanies this entry. Based on the germline V gene, the CDR1 and CDR2 sequences are SGDLS and YYNGEE. For each CD8+ T cell subset, flow sorting was done in triplicate, and a few hundred thousand cells per subset went directly into RLT lysis buffer. Naive CD8+ T cells were defined stringently as CD45RO-CCR7+CD27+CD95- to exclude memory contaminants. Peripheral blood mononuclear cells were isolated from buffy coats using standard density gradient centrifugation. Naive CXCR3-negative and CXCR3-positive CD8+ T cells were flow-sorted on a FACSAria III. An RNeasy Mini Kit was used to extract total RNA from the sorted cells.

The chain is made from TRBV9 and TRBJ1-1; TCRdb returns TRBD1, unconfirmable since there is no DNA. This TCR was sampled from a human donor in good health. Some clones in this sample may be carry-over from other donors' samples. The specimen sequenced was naive CXCR3+ CD8+ T cells from blood. In light of the paper, this sample's cell subset or site label describes: CD45RO-CCR7+CD27+CD95- naive CD8+ T cells expressing CXCR3 (TNR3+). The CDR3 is CASSVGTGVTEAFF.